This T cell receptor beta chain was captured by sequencing in a study of blood T cell repertoires in COVID-19. Across the whole study: COVID-19 samples, acute and convalescent, were from the United States, Italy and Spain. PBMCs, B-cell-depleted T cells, or T cells provided the cDNA or gDNA that made up the material.

The CDR3 has 16 residues. Trimming shortened V by 6 bases and J by 0 bases, and 15 bases separated the two germline ends. Per germline, CDR1 MDHEN and CDR2 SYDVKM. In the source study's methods: By means of reference gene primer amplification, nucleated cell counts were estimated. The repertoire was sequenced with immunoSEQ multiplex PCR; TCRdb's copy has only in-frame clones and lacks some. D and trimming were read from the DNA, whereas the V and J calls and clone size are those reported in that table. This sample has roughly 230,000 clones, with around 83% found just once. The receptor comes from a man in his forties or fifties with acute or convalescent COVID-19. The V call is TRBV28, the J call TRBJ1-5, with TRBD1 as a possible D gene (5 bases). The specimen was peripheral blood. The DNA for the CDR3 is TGTGCCAGCAGACCCCGGGGGATTGTTAGCAATCAGCCCCAGCATTTT. Translating gives CASRPRGIVSNQPQHF.